The 13 T cell receptor beta chains given below trace back to one sample, sequenced in a study of vaccination effects on CD4 cells after COVID-19. Which antigens these TCRs recognize remains unknown. Sequencing was preceded by expansion of antigen-specific CD4+ T cells with viral peptide pools in the ViraFEST assay. Investigators separated out CD4+ T cells once 10 days of culture had passed. None of the vaccinated had previously contracted SARS-CoV-2, and their nucleocapsid antibodies tested negative. TCRdb keeps only in-frame clones here, not all; method: immunoSEQ multiplex PCR. The table includes around 21,000 clones, approximately 70% detected once. Here the sequenced sample was CD4+ T cells from PBMCs cultured with HCoV-NL63 spike peptides, taken before COVID-19 vaccination. Source of these receptors: a human donor who received a COVID-19 vaccine.

The chain is built from TRBV10-3 and TRBJ1-4, with D unresolved. The V and J ends lost 8 bases and 0 bases respectively, with 10 bases between them. The CDR3 sequence is 14 residues long. Germline CDR1 ENHRY, CDR2 SYGVKD. The chain's CDR3 is CAIAPIATNEKLFF. DNA of the CDR3: TGTGCCATCGCACCGATTGCAACTAATGAAAAACTGTTTTTT.

The chain couples TRBV7-2 to TRBJ2-2, with 9 bases matching TRBD1. Trimming took 6 bases from V and 0 from J; bases not matched to a gene: 5. Germline CDR1 SGHTA, CDR2 FQGNSA. The CDR3 covers 16 residues. CDR3 DNA sequence: TGTGCCAGCAGACAAACAGGGGGCGCGAACACCGGGGAGCTGTTTTTT. Translation: CASRQTGGANTGELFF. Combining the CDR3 with reference TRBV7-2 and TRBJ2-2 gives the whole variable domain GAGVSQSPSNKVTEKGKDVELRCDPISGHTALYWYRQSLGQGLEFLIYFQGNSAPDKSGLPSDRFSAERTGGSVSTLTIQRTQQEDSAVYLCASRQTGGANTGELFFGEGSRLTVL.

The gene calls are TRBV28 and TRBJ1-5; 10 nucleotides agree with TRBD1. This CDR3 has 16 residues. Germline V gene sequence: CDR1 MDHEN, CDR2 SYDVKM. V shed 6 bases and J 6 bases; nucleotides not matched to a gene: 11. CDR3 sequence reads: CASSMAATGGAQPQHF. The CDR3 DNA sequence: TGTGCCAGCAGCATGGCGGCGACAGGGGGCGCTCAGCCCCAGCATTTT.

The chain joins TRBV10-3 to TRBJ2-7, with TRBD2 identical over 10 bases. Germline V gene sequence: CDR1 ENHRY, CDR2 SYGVKD. V was clipped by 7 bases and J by 6 bases; unmatched bases: 9. This CDR3 has 14 residues. In DNA form, the CDR3 reads TGTGCCATCAAAATAGCGGGAGGAATGGGCGAGCAGTACTTC. Translated: CAIKIAGGMGEQYF.

The J gene is TRBJ1-1, the V gene TRBV5-1; 7 nucleotides align to TRBD1. J gave up 1 base and V 4 bases, and 10 bases lay outside the gene matches. This CDR3 comprises 16 residues. CDR1 is SGHRS, CDR2 YFSETQ, per germline. The CDR3 sequence: CASSPWAGGENTEAFF. CDR3 coding DNA: TGCGCCAGCAGCCCCTGGGCAGGGGGGGAGAACACTGAAGCTTTCTTT. Variable domain in full (rest from reference TRBV5-1 and TRBJ1-1): KAGVTQTPRYLIKTRGQQVTLSCSPISGHRSVSWYQQTPGQGLQFLFEYFSETQRNKGNFPGRFSGRQFSNSRSEMNVSTLELGDSALYLCASSPWAGGENTEAFFGQGTRLTVV.

The V and J genes are TRBV5-6 and TRBJ2-1, with D possibly being TRBD2 (5 bases). This CDR3 contains 13 residues. In germline, CDR1 is SGHDT, CDR2 YYEEEE. V was pared by 1 base and J by 4 bases, with 6 bases between. This CDR3 is CASSLRTYNEQFF. The CDR3 DNA follows: TGTGCCAGCAGCTTGCGGACTTACAATGAGCAGTTCTTC.

V usage is TRBV4-2 and J usage is TRBJ2-4, with 7 nucleotides matching TRBD2. V was clipped by 0 bases and J by 3 bases; unmatched bases: 8. Germline V gene data show CDR1 as LGHNA and CDR2 as YNFKEQ. The CDR3 contains 17 residues. DNA of the CDR3: TGTGCCAGCAGCCAAGACGTTGTGGGGGGGGGCAAAAACATTCAGTACTTC. Translated, it gives CASSQDVVGGGKNIQYF.

This clone was observed a handful of times. This chain joins TRBV7-9 and TRBJ1-1; D is undetermined. The germline V gene encodes CDR1 SEHNR and CDR2 FQNEAQ (reference sequence). This CDR3 comprises 12 residues. V was clipped by 6 bases and J by 6 bases, with 11 bases between them. The CDR3 sequence is CASRITTAEAFF. CDR3 nucleotide sequence: TGTGCCAGCAGGATAACCACGGCTGAAGCTTTCTTT.

This clone came up once. V gene TRBV15 combines with J gene TRBJ2-7; a possible D gene is TRBD1 (6 bases). Germline CDR1 and CDR2: LNHNV and YYDKDF (reference sequence). Trimming stripped 0 bases from V and 0 bases from J, with 18 bases between. CDR3 length: 18 residues. CDR3: CATSRDLFGGQNSYEQYF. CDR3 nucleotide sequence: TGTGCCACCAGCAGAGATTTGTTTGGGGGACAAAACTCCTACGAGCAGTACTTC.

This clone has only a few counts. The chain employs TRBV6-5 and TRBJ2-7; no definite D call. V lost 6 bases to trimming and J lost 2 bases, with 5 bases between them. The CDR3 covers 11 residues. Germline V gene lookup returns CDR1 MNHEY and CDR2 SVGAGI. Written as DNA, the CDR3 is TGTGCCAGCAGCCGGACCTACGAGCAGTACTTC. Its translation is CASSRTYEQYF.

The chain carries TRBV19 and TRBJ2-1; 9 nucleotides match TRBD1. Germline trimming cut 6 bases from V and 0 bases from J; bases unmatched to any gene: 3. The length of the CDR3 is 15 residues. Germline V gives CDR1 LNHDA, CDR2 SQIVND (reference sequence). The DNA for the CDR3 is TGTGCCAGTAGGACGGGACAGGGCTCCTACAATGAGCAGTTCTTC. Amino acid sequence: CASRTGQGSYNEQFF. Full variable domain (rest looked up from reference TRBV19 and TRBJ2-1): DGGITQSPKYLFRKEGQNVTLSCEQNLNHDAMYWYRQDPGQGLRLIYYSQIVNDFQKGDIAEGYSVSREKKESFPLTVTSAQKNPTAFYLCASRTGQGSYNEQFFGPGTRLTVL.

A single count supports this clone. V and J are TRBV18 and TRBJ2-3, with 7 bases that match TRBD1. Germline CDR1 is KGHSH and CDR2 is LQKENI. Trimming at V came to 2 bases and at J to 0 bases, leaving 5 bases not matched to a gene. The CDR3 totals 16 residues. CDR3 nucleotide sequence: TGTGCCAGCTCACCAGAGACAGGGATTAGCACAGATACGCAGTATTTT. Encoded protein: CASSPETGISTDTQYF.

The chain recombines TRBV11-2 with TRBJ1-1; a possible D gene is TRBD1 (5 bases). This CDR3 region has 13 residues. V dropped 7 bases and J dropped 1 base, with 10 bases sitting between them. CDR1 is SGHAT and CDR2 is FQNNGV in the germline V gene. The CDR3 sequence: CASTRQTNTEAFF. CDR3 bases: TGTGCCAGCACCCGACAGACGAACACTGAAGCTTTCTTT. Full variable domain (rest looked up from reference TRBV11-2 and TRBJ1-1): EAGVAQSPRYKIIEKRQSVAFWCNPISGHATLYWYQQILGQGPKLLIQFQNNGVVDDSQLPKDRFSAERLKGVDSTLKIQPAKLEDSAVYLCASTRQTNTEAFFGQGTRLTVV.